A single sample is the source of the 12 T cell receptor beta chains below, sequenced in a study of cytomegalovirus exposure and HLA in healthy donors. PCR involved 60 Vbeta and 13 Jbeta primers. Only in-frame clones appear in the TCRdb table, and some are missing; sequencing was by immunoSEQ multiplex PCR. The repertoire holds some 99,000 clones, with about 80% as singletons. Sequenced material: PBMCs. The receptors were sampled from a woman in her 50s in good health and CMV-seropositive.

CDR3 protein: CSVEGQGAHEQYF. In DNA form, the CDR3 reads TGCAGCGTTGAAGGACAGGGCGCGCACGAGCAGTACTTC. V gene TRBV29-1 combines with J gene TRBJ2-7, with 7 bases that match TRBD1. Germline V gene sequence: CDR1 SQVTM, CDR2 ANQGSEA. V lost 1 base, J lost 5 bases, and 5 bases stayed unmatched. This CDR3 contains 13 residues.

The table lists this clone with a few counts. The genes are TRBV9 and TRBJ2-3, with D unclear. This CDR3 comprises 14 residues. The germline gives CDR1 SGDLS, CDR2 YYNGEE. With 2 bases removed from V and 2 bases from J, the gap between germline ends came to 9 bases. Here the CDR3 DNA reads TGTGCCAGCAGCGTCATGGCTTCCACAGATACGCAGTATTTT. Its translation: CASSVMASTDTQYF.

The V gene is TRBV7-9, the J gene TRBJ1-1; D is undetermined. Germline CDR1 SEHNR, CDR2 FQNEAQ (reference sequence). The CDR3 consists of 13 residues. V lost 4 bases and J lost 0, with 6 bases in between. The CDR3, as DNA: TGTGCCAGCAGCTCGGTGATGAACACTGAAGCTTTCTTT. Translation: CASSSVMNTEAFF.

The rearrangement joins TRBV6-5 to TRBJ1-1; D unclear. CDR1 MNHEY and CDR2 SVGAGI come from the germline V gene. The CDR3 contains 15 residues. Trimming removed 7 bases from V and 1 base from J, with 16 bases in between. CDR3 amino acids: CASTRSYSSNTEAFF. The CDR3 region has the DNA TGTGCCAGCACCCGGTCGTACAGTTCGAACACTGAAGCTTTCTTT.

The J gene is TRBJ2-2, the V gene TRBV9; D call uncertain. With 0 bases removed from V and 1 base from J, the gap between germline ends came to 7 bases. The CDR3 covers 15 residues. Per the germline V gene, CDR1 is SGDLS and CDR2 is YYNGEE. DNA of the CDR3: TGTGCCAGCAGCGTAGTTTCCCAGAACACCGGGGAGCTGTTTTTT. It is translated as CASSVVSQNTGELFF. Supplemented by reference TRBV9 and TRBJ2-2, the full variable domain reads DSGVTQTPKHLITATGQRVTLRCSPRSGDLSVYWYQQSLDQGLQFLIQYYNGEERAKGNILERFSAQQFPDLHSELNLSSLELGDSALYFCASSVVSQNTGELFFGEGSRLTVL.

The chain combines TRBV2 with TRBJ2-7, with TRBD2 matching 14 bases. The CDR3 covers 12 residues. Germline loops: CDR1 SNHLY, CDR2 FYNNEI. The CDR3 bases are TGTGCTGGGACTAGCGGGAGCTACGAGCAGTACTTC. It translates to CAGTSGSYEQYF.

A note on this clone: The CDR3 ends on some other residue instead of the conserved phenylalanine or tryptophan, so this is likely a read error. The V gene is TRBV5-1, the J gene TRBJ1-2, with 7 bases fitting TRBD1. In germline, CDR1 is SGHRS, CDR2 YFSETQ. The CDR3 length is 13 residues. The trim removed 0 bases at V and 6 bases at J, leaving 2 bases unmatched. The CDR3 loop is CASSLGQGNGYTL. The CDR3 DNA reads TGCGCCAGCAGCTTGGGACAGGGAAATGGCTACACCCTC.

The genes are TRBV5-1 and TRBJ1-1; D possibly corresponds to TRBD1 (5 bases). Trimming removed 0 bases at V and 1 base at J, with 7 bases between. The CDR3 is 14 residues long. CDR1 and CDR2 (germline): SGHRS, YFSETQ. CDR3 in amino acids: CASSLAGQNTEAFF. As DNA, the CDR3 is TGCGCCAGCAGCTTGGCAGGACAGAACACTGAAGCTTTCTTT. Supplemented by reference TRBV5-1 and TRBJ1-1, the full variable domain reads KAGVTQTPRYLIKTRGQQVTLSCSPISGHRSVSWYQQTPGQGLQFLFEYFSETQRNKGNFPGRFSGRQFSNSRSEMNVSTLELGDSALYLCASSLAGQNTEAFFGQGTRLTVV.

J is TRBJ1-2 and V is TRBV28; a weak D match, TRBD1 (6 bases). Per germline, CDR1 MDHEN and CDR2 SYDVKM. There are 13 residues in the CDR3. The germline V and J ends were trimmed by 4 bases and 4 bases, with 10 bases remaining between them. This chain's CDR3 is CASSSSTGYGYTF. CDR3 in DNA: TGTGCCAGCAGTTCATCGACAGGCTATGGCTACACCTTC.

The chain joins TRBV2 to TRBJ2-3; D is possibly TRBD2 (6 bases). The germline CDR1 and CDR2 sequences are SNHLY and FYNNEI. Trimming removed 2 bases from V and 2 bases from J, with 14 bases in between. The CDR3 spans 16 residues. CDR3 sequence reads: CASSERGGLYTDTQYF. For the CDR3, the DNA is TGTGCCAGCAGTGAACGAGGAGGGCTTTACACAGATACGCAGTATTTT.

The chain joins TRBV2 to TRBJ2-1; 11 bases map to TRBD2. The J segment lost 4 bases and the V segment lost 7 bases, leaving 3 bases of the junction unmatched. Germline CDR1 and CDR2: SNHLY and FYNNEI. This CDR3 spans 14 amino acids. CDR3 sequence (DNA): TGTGCCAGCACAGGGACTAGCGGTTACAATGAGCAGTTCTTC. This encodes CASTGTSGYNEQFF.

This clone was seen only once. V and J are TRBV19 and TRBJ1-1, with D uncertain. The CDR3 sequence is 13 residues long. Germline-derived CDR1 and CDR2 are LNHDA and SQIVND (reference sequence). V shed 8 bases and J shed 3 bases, with 13 bases lying between them. The CDR3 protein is CASFHRSDTEAFF. The CDR3 DNA reads TGTGCCAGTTTCCACCGGTCCGACACTGAAGCTTTCTTT.